This T cell receptor beta chain was sequenced during a study of response to subunit inactivated influenza vaccine. A single record per CDR3 protein comes from TCRdb applying MiXCR to the RT-PCR reads. The table lists over 450,000 distinct CDR3 sequences, about an eighth of them singletons. Notes on the study in general: The authors offered the suggestion that each seasonal influenza vaccination recruits few new T cells.

Ten or more counts support this clonotype. The antigen remains undetermined. From germline, CDR1 is SQVTM and CDR2 ANQGSEA. This CDR3 is built from 15 residues. Trimming cost V 7 bases and J 2 bases; bases outside gene matches: 6. The sample in question was PBMCs from blood, obtained more than 35 days after vaccination. V and J are TRBV29-1 and TRBJ2-2; 11 nucleotides match TRBD2. This receptor was identified in a man aged 45-60 years who received an inactivated influenza vaccine. The chain's CDR3 is CSAITSGGNTGELFF. CDR3 DNA sequence: TGCAGCGCCATAACTAGCGGGGGAAACACCGGGGAGCTGTTTTTT.